The sequence of this TCR beta chain was determined in a study of control samples from healthy donors and cancer patients. Clones were read by immunoSEQ multiplex PCR, and TCRdb kept only the in-frame ones, dropping some. This table has some 120,000 clones, roughly 90% appearing once. Germline lookup yields CDR1 SGHRS and CDR2 YFSETQ. The ends lost 4 bases at V and 0 bases at J; junction bases unmatched: 6. This CDR3 is 15 amino acids long. The sequencing sample was made of blood. The chain is built from TRBV5-1 and TRBJ1-2, with 7 bases matching TRBD1. The clonotype originates from a man aged 50-60 years in good health. The CDR3 bases are TGCGCCAGCAGCCCCGGGACAGAGACTAACTATGGCTACACCTTC. Protein: CASSPGTETNYGYTF.